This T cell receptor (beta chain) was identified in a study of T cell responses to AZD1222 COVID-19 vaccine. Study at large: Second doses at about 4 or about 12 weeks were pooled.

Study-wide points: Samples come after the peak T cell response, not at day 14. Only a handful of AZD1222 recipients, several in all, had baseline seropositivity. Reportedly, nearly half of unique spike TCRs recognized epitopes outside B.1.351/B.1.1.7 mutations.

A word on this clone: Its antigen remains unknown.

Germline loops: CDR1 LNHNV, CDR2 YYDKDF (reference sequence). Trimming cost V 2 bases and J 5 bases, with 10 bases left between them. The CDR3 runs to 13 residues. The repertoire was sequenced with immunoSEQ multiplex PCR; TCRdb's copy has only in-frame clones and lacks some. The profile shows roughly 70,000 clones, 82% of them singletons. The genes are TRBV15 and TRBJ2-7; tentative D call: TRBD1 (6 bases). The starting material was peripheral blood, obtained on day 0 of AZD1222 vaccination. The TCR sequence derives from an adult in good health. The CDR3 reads CATSRNRVNEQYF. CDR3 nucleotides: TGTGCCACCAGCAGAAACAGGGTTAACGAGCAGTACTTC. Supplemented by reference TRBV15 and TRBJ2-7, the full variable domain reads DAMVIQNPRYQVTQFGKPVTLSCSQTLNHNVMYWYQQKSSQAPKLLFHYYDKDFNNEADTPDNFQSRRPNTSFCFLDIRSPGLGDTAMYLCATSRNRVNEQYFGPGTRLTVT.